These T cell receptor beta chains were read from a single sample in a study of cytomegalovirus exposure and HLA in healthy donors. Libraries were prepared by immunoSEQ multiplex PCR; TCRdb keeps only in-frame clonotypes and omits some of them. The sample gives around 140,000 clones, about 84% of which show up once; 2% to 3% is in the top ten. Sequenced: PBMCs. All receptors come from a woman aged 18-30 years in good health and CMV-seropositive. The CDR3 runs from the conserved cysteine through the conserved F or W. The D gene is left open where the match is weak. Clone sizes are given selectively: once, few, many, or a class where the clone is expanded.

V gene	D gene	clone size	J gene	CDR3 protein
TRBV9	TRBD2	.	TRBJ2-2	CASSVSGAVPGELFF
TRBV5-6	.	.	TRBJ1-2	CASRMAGAEYGYTF
TRBV10-2	TRBD1	.	TRBJ2-5	CASSWSGGRETQYF
TRBV5-1	TRBD1	.	TRBJ1-6	CASSRRLSGTGGGSPLHF
TRBV10-3	TRBD1	few	TRBJ1-1	CAISEDRGSPEAFF
TRBV6-1	.	.	TRBJ1-2	CASTFTQGANYGYTF
TRBV19	.	.	TRBJ2-5	CASSQEREQETQYF
TRBV9	.	.	TRBJ1-1	CASSAPQVLNTEAFF
TRBV10-2	TRBD2	few	TRBJ2-1	CASSEQRGGGSGFAYNEQFF
TRBV10-3	TRBD1	.	.	CAINPGQDYEQYF
TRBV2	.	.	TRBJ2-2	CASRRQVAGELFF
TRBV11-2	TRBD1	.	TRBJ1-5	CASSSHRDRGQPQHF
TRBV12-5	.	.	TRBJ2-7	CASGMSIYEQYF
TRBV25-1	TRBD1	.	TRBJ2-3	CASDPGGRTDTQYF
TRBV2	.	.	TRBJ2-2	CASSEGAYTGELFF
TRBV10-3	.	.	TRBJ1-4	CAIVRAANEKLFF
TRBV11-2	.	.	TRBJ2-5	CASRIWQTETQYF
TRBV19	TRBD2	.	TRBJ2-3	CASSLGRGTDTQYF
TRBV9	TRBD1	.	TRBJ1-3	CASSVSGGRLTGNTIYF
TRBV21-1	.	few	TRBJ2-1	CASSPGRDRALSDEQFF
TRBV9	.	.	TRBJ1-6	CASSEGVRGNSPLHF
TRBV10-3	.	.	TRBJ1-1	CAISGEGNTEAFF
TRBV7-2	TRBD1	few	TRBJ1-2	CASRRDSSLYSYGYTF
TRBV6-5	.	.	TRBJ2-1	CASSWDGGPYNEQFF
TRBV7-2	TRBD2	.	TRBJ2-1	CASSFRTSGGAHEQFF
TRBV5-1	.	.	TRBJ2-5	CASSHQGGGARETQYF
TRBV5-1	.	.	TRBJ1-1	CASSLGVAGNPEAFF
TRBV4-3	TRBD1	.	TRBJ1-6	CASSGRTGGYSPLHF
TRBV6-1	TRBD2	.	TRBJ2-1	CASSTVAGKAGFF
TRBV2	.	.	TRBJ1-5	CASSEERAGSNQPQHF
TRBV7-2	.	.	TRBJ2-6	CASSLEWSSGANVLTF
TRBV27	TRBD2	few	TRBJ2-1	CASSSSRLAANNEQFF
TRBV5-1	TRBD1	.	TRBJ1-4	CASSLETGQEKLFF
TRBV20-1	.	.	TRBJ2-7	CSARREYEQYF
TRBV5-6	.	few	TRBJ2-7	CASSDLQGFRYEQYF
TRBV5-6	TRBD1	.	TRBJ1-3	CASSFPDRGSGNTIYF
TRBV7-2	TRBD2	once	TRBJ2-7	CASSLAQSGGAPIKQYF
TRBV2	TRBD2	.	TRBJ2-5	CASTPFPGGETQYF
TRBV7-9	TRBD1	.	TRBJ1-3	CASSLPGPGTGGRNTIYF
TRBV6-1	TRBD1	few	TRBJ1-2	CATQDREVDLYGYTF